This is a list of T cell receptor beta chains from one sample in a study of blood T cell repertoires in COVID-19. TCRdb's table, derived via immunoSEQ multiplex PCR, lists solely in-frame clones and lacks some. The table includes about 160,000 clones, under 85% detected once. Material: peripheral blood. These TCRs come from a man of 80 years or more with COVID-19, enrolled during active disease. Both conserved end residues are part of each CDR3. Each record gives: J gene, V gene, clone size, D gene, CDR3 DNA, CDR3 protein. D genes are given only for firm matches. Size is omitted from some rows. Given values are once, few, many or a class for expanded clones.

J: TRBJ1-2; V: TRBV7-9; size: NA; D: TRBD1; DNA: TGTGCCAGCAGCAACCGGGACAGGGTTTTTGGCTACACCTTC; CDR3: CASSNRDRVFGYTF
J: TRBJ1-2; V: TRBV14; size: NA; D: NA; DNA: TGTGCCAGCAGCCAAGATGGGCGAAGCTATGGCTACACCTTC; CDR3: CASSQDGRSYGYTF
J: TRBJ1-4; V: TRBV7-5; size: few; D: NA; DNA: TGTGCCAGTACAGGGGATGAAAAACTGTTTTTT; CDR3: CASTGDEKLFF
J: TRBJ1-2; V: TRBV18; size: NA; D: TRBD1; DNA: TGTGCCAGCTCACCACCGGGACAGGGTAACTATGGCTACACCTTC; CDR3: CASSPPGQGNYGYTF
J: TRBJ1-5; V: TRBV29-1; size: NA; D: TRBD1; DNA: TGCAGCGTTGTGGGCCAGGGGGATCAGCCCCAGCATTTT; CDR3: CSVVGQGDQPQHF
J: TRBJ2-2; V: TRBV7-3; size: NA; D: TRBD1; DNA: TGTGCCAGCAGCTTGGACAGGGTTACCGGGGAGCTGTTTTTT; CDR3: CASSLDRVTGELFF
J: TRBJ1-4; V: TRBV12-3/TRBV12-4; size: NA; D: NA; DNA: TGTGCCAGCAGTTTCGGGGATAATGAAAAACTGTTTTTT; CDR3: CASSFGDNEKLFF
J: TRBJ1-2; V: TRBV9; size: NA; D: NA; DNA: TGTGCCAGCAGCGTAGTACCTACAGGGTCCTATGACTACACCTTC; CDR3: CASSVVPTGSYDYTF
J: TRBJ1-5; V: TRBV2; size: NA; D: TRBD1; DNA: TGTGCCAGCAGTTCGGACAGGGTTGGCAATCAGCCCCAGCATTTT; CDR3: CASSSDRVGNQPQHF
J: TRBJ2-5; V: TRBV11-2; size: NA; D: NA; DNA: TGTGCCAGCAGCTTCAGGGGGAGGGAGACCCAGTACTTC; CDR3: CASSFRGRETQYF
J: TRBJ1-1; V: TRBV5-1; size: NA; D: TRBD1; DNA: TGCGCCAGCAGACCCCTGGGGGGACAGGGATTAGCTTTCTTT; CDR3: CASRPLGGQGLAFF
J: TRBJ1-2; V: TRBV28; size: few; D: NA; DNA: TGTGCCAGCAGTTTACAGGCAGACACAAACTATGGCTACACCTTC; CDR3: CASSLQADTNYGYTF
J: TRBJ1-4; V: TRBV29-1; size: NA; D: NA; DNA: TGCAGCGTTGAAGGGGGCCCTAATGAAAAACTGTTTTTT; CDR3: CSVEGGPNEKLFF
J: TRBJ2-2; V: TRBV7-2; size: NA; D: NA; DNA: TGTGCCAGCAGCTCTCACTCCGCCGGGGAGCTGTTTTTT; CDR3: CASSSHSAGELFF
J: TRBJ1-4; V: TRBV5-1; size: NA; D: TRBD1; DNA: TGCGCCAGCAGCCAGGGGACAGGGGGTGAAAAACTGTTTTTT; CDR3: CASSQGTGGEKLFF
J: TRBJ2-2; V: TRBV5-1; size: NA; D: NA; DNA: TGCGCCAGCAGCTTACGGAGCTTGAACACCGGGGAGCTGTTTTTT; CDR3: CASSLRSLNTGELFF
J: TRBJ1-2; V: TRBV3-1/TRBV3-2; size: NA; D: NA; DNA: TGTGCCGCAAGGGGCCCCCATGGCTACACCTTC; CDR3: CAARGPHGYTF
J: TRBJ1-1; V: TRBV28; size: NA; D: NA; DNA: TGTGCCAGCAGTTCCCAGACAGCGGGGAAAGCTTTCTTT; CDR3: CASSSQTAGKAFF
J: TRBJ2-3; V: TRBV27; size: NA; D: TRBD1; DNA: TGTGCCAGCAGTTTATTCTCAGGGGGAACCACAGATACGCAGTATTTT; CDR3: CASSLFSGGTTDTQYF
J: TRBJ2-5; V: TRBV3-1/TRBV3-2; size: NA; D: TRBD2; DNA: TGTGCCAGCAGCCAAGGTACTAGCGGGGGGTTCCGAGAGACCCAGTACTTC; CDR3: CASSQGTSGGFRETQYF
J: TRBJ2-3; V: TRBV5-4; size: once; D: TRBD2; DNA: TGTGCCAGCAGCTTGCGGGGGGGCGGCACAGATACGCAGTATTTT; CDR3: CASSLRGGGTDTQYF
J: TRBJ1-1; V: TRBV11-2; size: NA; D: NA; DNA: TGTGCCAGCAGCTTAGGCCGCGCTGAAGCTTTCTTT; CDR3: CASSLGRAEAFF
J: TRBJ1-1; V: TRBV9; size: few; D: NA; DNA: TGTGCCAGCAGCGTAGCAGCGAGACAGGAGGAAGCTTTCTTT; CDR3: CASSVAARQEEAFF
J: TRBJ1-2; V: TRBV9; size: NA; D: NA; DNA: TGTGCCAGCAGCGCCGACCCGGTTCGGTTGGGGGGACCGTTATTCAACTATGGCTACACCTTC; CDR3: CASSADPVRLGGPLFNYGYTF
J: TRBJ2-7; V: TRBV19; size: NA; D: TRBD1; DNA: TGTGCCAGTAGTATTCGGGGACAGGGGGTGCTTTTCTCCTACGAGCAGTACTTC; CDR3: CASSIRGQGVLFSYEQYF
J: TRBJ2-7; V: TRBV20-1; size: NA; D: TRBD2; DNA: TGCAGTGCTAGTAAGCCGACTAGCGGTGCCTACGAGCAGTACTTC; CDR3: CSASKPTSGAYEQYF
J: TRBJ1-3; V: TRBV7-6; size: NA; D: TRBD1; DNA: TGTGCCAGCAGCTTAGGGGGACAGGGGGCATCTGGAAACACCATATATTTT; CDR3: CASSLGGQGASGNTIYF
J: TRBJ1-6; V: TRBV28; size: NA; D: TRBD1; DNA: TGTGCCAGCAGTTTATTCCGGGACAGGGTCCCTATCGGGTATTCACCCCTCCACTTT; CDR3: CASSLFRDRVPIGYSPLHF
J: TRBJ1-2; V: TRBV6-5; size: NA; D: NA; DNA: TGTGCCAGCAGTTCGCTCAGGGTGGCTGGCTACACCTTC; CDR3: CASSSLRVAGYTF
J: TRBJ2-3; V: TRBV2; size: NA; D: NA; DNA: TGTGCCAGCAGTAAGGACAGAATTTACACAGATACGCAGTATTTT; CDR3: CASSKDRIYTDTQYF
J: TRBJ1-6; V: TRBV5-6; size: few; D: NA; DNA: TGTGCCAGCAGCTTGGCAGGCCCCTCACCCCTCCACTTT; CDR3: CASSLAGPSPLHF
J: TRBJ1-2; V: TRBV18; size: few; D: TRBD1; DNA: TGTGCCAGCTCACCGGACCAGGGGGGAAGTGGCTACACCTTC; CDR3: CASSPDQGGSGYTF
J: TRBJ1-6; V: TRBV6-5; size: NA; D: NA; DNA: TGTACCAGCACCAACTTTGGACTAAATTCACCCCTCCACTTT; CDR3: CTSTNFGLNSPLHF
J: TRBJ2-7; V: TRBV20-1; size: NA; D: NA; DNA: TGCAGTGCGCAGGCAACCTACGAGCAGTACTTC; CDR3: CSAQATYEQYF
J: TRBJ2-2; V: TRBV10-3; size: NA; D: NA; DNA: TGTGCCATCAGTGAGAATGTGGGCAGGGACACCGGGGAGCTGTTTTTT; CDR3: CAISENVGRDTGELFF
J: TRBJ1-5; V: TRBV27; size: NA; D: TRBD1; DNA: TGTGCCAGCAGTTTAGTCAGGGGGTCAGATCAGCCCCAGCATTTT; CDR3: CASSLVRGSDQPQHF
J: TRBJ2-3; V: TRBV21-1; size: NA; D: NA; DNA: TGTGCCAGCAGCCTTGGACAGGCGTGCACAGATACGCAGTATTTT; CDR3: CASSLGQACTDTQYF
J: TRBJ2-3; V: TRBV24-1; size: NA; D: NA; DNA: TGTGCCACCGCAGGTGCTAGCACAGATACGCAGTATTTT; CDR3: CATAGASTDTQYF
J: TRBJ1-3; V: TRBV4-1; size: NA; D: TRBD1; DNA: TGCGCCAGCAGCCGATCCGCCGGGACAGCTGGAAACACCATATATTTT; CDR3: CASSRSAGTAGNTIYF
J: TRBJ1-1; V: TRBV13; size: NA; D: NA; DNA: TGTGCCAGCAGCTTAGAGGGAATTTTACAGGGCAGCACTGAAGCTTTCTTT; CDR3: CASSLEGILQGSTEAFF
J: TRBJ2-7; V: TRBV6-6; size: NA; D: NA; DNA: TGTGCCAGCAGTACTCCACCCCAAACCTACGAGCAGTACTTC; CDR3: CASSTPPQTYEQYF
J: TRBJ1-5; V: TRBV19; size: few; D: TRBD1; DNA: TGTGCCAGTAGTAAAGGCCCCACAGGGGAAATCAGCAATCAGCCCCAGCATTTT; CDR3: CASSKGPTGEISNQPQHF
J: TRBJ1-5; V: TRBV4-1; size: NA; D: TRBD1; DNA: TGCGCCAGCAGCCAAGAAGGACAGGGGGCAGGTCAGCCCCAGCATTTT; CDR3: CASSQEGQGAGQPQHF
J: TRBJ1-1; V: TRBV28; size: NA; D: NA; DNA: TGCGCCGTGGTAGTACTTAACACTGAAGCTTTCTTT; CDR3: CAVVVLNTEAFF
J: TRBJ1-1; V: TRBV7-9; size: NA; D: NA; DNA: TGTGCCAGCAGCTTAGTGGGGCCAGTGAATGCTTTCTTT; CDR3: CASSLVGPVNAFF
J: TRBJ2-6; V: TRBV5-1; size: NA; D: NA; DNA: TGCGCCAGCAGCTCCGAGGTCCCCAGCTCTGGGGCCAACGTCCTGACTTTC; CDR3: CASSSEVPSSGANVLTF
J: TRBJ2-7; V: TRBV11-2; size: NA; D: NA; DNA: TGTGCCAGCAGCTTCCGACAGGTTGACTCCTACGAGCAGTACTTC; CDR3: CASSFRQVDSYEQYF
J: TRBJ1-6; V: TRBV7-2; size: NA; D: NA; DNA: TGTGCCAGCAGCTCAGAGGGTGGAGGGACCAGCTCCTATAATTCACCCCTCCACTTT; CDR3: CASSSEGGGTSSYNSPLHF
J: TRBJ1-5; V: TRBV2; size: NA; D: NA; DNA: TGTGCCAGCAGTGAAGCAGGGGGTCTGCAGCCCCAGCATTTT; CDR3: CASSEAGGLQPQHF